These 8 T cell receptor beta chains share one sample of origin, sequenced in a study of Ad26.COV2.S vaccination and SARS-CoV-2 variants. Assay: immunoSEQ multiplex PCR; the TCRdb copy retains only in-frame clones and omits some. The sample has about 350,000 clones, 75% to 90% seen once. Treatment defined: 19 received Ad26.COV2.S at low or high dose, single or two shots; 5 received placebo; per-sample allocation not given. All samples were drawn on day 63, counting from the first vaccine or placebo injection. Sequences were derived from peripheral blood, sampled in a trial of Ad26.COV2.S vaccine versus placebo. The receptors come from a person between 18 and 59 years old who received the Ad26.COV2.S COVID-19 vaccine or a placebo.

This chain uses TRBV6-2 or TRBV6-3 with TRBJ2-3; TRBD2 agrees at 8 bases. The CDR3 sequence is 15 residues long. Per the germline V gene, CDR1 is MNHEY and CDR2 is SVGEGT. Trimming took 4 bases from V and 2 from J; bases not matched to a gene: 5. CDR3 protein: CASSSRGGPTDTQYF. The DNA of the CDR3 is TGTGCCAGCAGTTCTCGCGGGGGGCCCACAGATACGCAGTATTTT.

The sample holds one count of this clone. The gene calls are TRBV9 and TRBJ1-1, with D maybe TRBD1 (6 bases). V was shortened by 2 bases and J by 1 base, with 12 bases between the two germline ends. The CDR3 contains 15 residues. In germline, CDR1 is SGDLS, CDR2 YYNGEE. Here the CDR3 reads CASSVSGGPNTEAFF. CDR3 DNA: TGTGCCAGCAGCGTTTCGGGGGGCCCGAACACTGAAGCTTTCTTT.

The rearrangement uses TRBV4-2 and TRBJ2-2, with D hard to call. The CDR3 is 12 amino acids. V lost 2 bases and J lost 7, with 5 bases in between. CDR1 and CDR2 (germline): LGHNA, YNFKEQ. DNA for the CDR3: TGTGCCAGCAGCCAACTAAGCGGGGAGCTGTTTTTT. Translating it yields CASSQLSGELFF.

This clone has a single count. The genes are TRBV19 and TRBJ2-5, with D maybe TRBD1 (5 bases). Trimming stripped 5 bases from V and 5 bases from J, with 15 bases between. Germline V gene sequence: CDR1 LNHDA, CDR2 SQIVND (reference sequence). The CDR3 totals 14 residues. The CDR3 DNA is TGTGCCAGTAGTTGGGGCGGATCCGGGGAGACCCAGTACTTC. Translated: CASSWGGSGETQYF.

This chain connects TRBV7-8 to TRBJ1-3, with TRBD1 identical over 9 bases. The CDR3 has 14 residues. Germline trimming cut 5 bases from V and 4 bases from J; bases unmatched to any gene: 3. Germline lookup yields CDR1 SGHVS and CDR2 FQNEAQ. CDR3 protein: CASSLTGGGNTIYF. The CDR3 DNA sequence: TGTGCCAGCAGCCTCACAGGGGGCGGAAACACCATATATTTT.

This sequence joins TRBV5-5 and TRBJ2-7, with 8 bases that match TRBD1. The CDR3 contains 16 residues. After removal of 0 bases from V and 2 bases from J, the junction contained 7 bases not matched to a gene. Germline V gene sequence: CDR1 SGHKS, CDR2 YYEKEE (reference sequence). DNA for the CDR3: TGTGCCAGCAGCTTGGTGCGGACAGGGAAGGCCTACGAGCAGTACTTC. Protein sequence: CASSLVRTGKAYEQYF. The full variable domain, its missing parts supplied by reference TRBV5-5 and TRBJ2-7, is DAGVTQSPTHLIKTRGQQVTLRCSPISGHKSVSWYQQVLGQGPQFIFQYYEKEERGRGNFPDRFSARQFPNYSSELNVNALLLGDSALYLCASSLVRTGKAYEQYFGPGTRLTVT.

V is TRBV6-4 and J is TRBJ1-1; D unresolved. The CDR3 has 11 residues. CDR1 is MRHNA, CDR2 SNTAGT, per germline. Trimming stripped 8 bases from V and 6 bases from J, with 10 bases between. CDR3 sequence reads: CASRGESEAFF. CDR3 nucleotides: TGTGCCAGCCGGGGTGAATCTGAAGCTTTCTTT.

This chain connects TRBV6-5 to TRBJ2-6, with D possibly matching TRBD2 (5 bases). The CDR3 has 13 residues. CDR1 MNHEY and CDR2 SVGAGI come from the germline V gene. V dropped 8 bases and J dropped 0 bases, with 5 bases sitting between them. CDR3 in DNA: TGTGCCAGCGAGGGCTCTGGGGCCAACGTCCTGACTTTC. It specifies CASEGSGANVLTF.